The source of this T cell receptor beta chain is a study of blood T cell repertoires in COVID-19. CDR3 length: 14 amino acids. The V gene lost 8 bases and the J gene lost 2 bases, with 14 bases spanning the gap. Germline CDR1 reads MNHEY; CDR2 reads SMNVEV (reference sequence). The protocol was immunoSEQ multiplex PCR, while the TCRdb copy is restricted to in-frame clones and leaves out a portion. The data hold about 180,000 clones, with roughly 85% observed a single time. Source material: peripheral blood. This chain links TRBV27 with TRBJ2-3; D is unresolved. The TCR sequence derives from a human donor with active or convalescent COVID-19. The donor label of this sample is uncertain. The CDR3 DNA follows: TGTGCCAGCTCGACTGCGGCATACACAGATACGCAGTATTTT. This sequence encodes CASSTAAYTDTQYF.